One sample yielded the 27 T cell receptor beta chains listed below, sequenced in a study of shared clonotypes between healthy human individuals. The table came from immunoSEQ multiplex PCR; TCRdb's copy has only in-frame clones and leaves some out. Here the sample spans some 2,000,000 clones, over 85% being singletons. The sample taken for sequencing was naive CD4+ T cells sorted from blood. Sample subset: CD45RA+ positively selected. The receptors here all came from a man between 18 and 35 years old in good health.

V gene TRBV5-1 combines with J gene TRBJ2-3; D is possibly TRBD1 or TRBD2 (6 bases each). V lost 2 bases and J 0 bases, leaving 13 bases between the germline ends. CDR3 length: 16 residues. The germline gives CDR1 SGHRS, CDR2 YFSETQ. The CDR3 loop reads CASSLQRGPSTDTQYF. The DNA of the CDR3 is TGCGCCAGCAGCTTACAACGGGGGCCCAGCACAGATACGCAGTATTTT.

This chain connects TRBV19 to TRBJ2-6; the D call may be TRBD1 or TRBD2 (5 bases each). This CDR3 has 16 amino acids. Looked up from germline, CDR1 is LNHDA and CDR2 is SQIVND (reference sequence). V was pared by 6 bases and J by 0 bases, with 12 bases between. CDR3 protein: CASSPGTASGANVLTF. CDR3 DNA: TGTGCCAGTAGCCCCGGGACGGCCTCTGGGGCCAACGTCCTGACTTTC.

J is TRBJ2-6 and V is TRBV19, with D perhaps TRBD1 (6 bases). The CDR3 has 16 amino acids. V lost 5 bases to trimming and J lost 4 bases, with 15 bases between them. Looked up from germline, CDR1 is LNHDA and CDR2 is SQIVND (reference sequence). The CDR3 reads CASSALQGSGANVLTF. DNA for the CDR3: TGTGCCAGTAGTGCCTTACAGGGATCGGGGGCCAACGTCCTGACTTTC.

The chain employs TRBV6-1 and TRBJ2-5; D gene ambiguous. CDR3 length: 14 residues. Germline V CDR1 and CDR2: MNHNS, SASEGT. V lost 8 bases and J lost 2, with 15 bases in between. DNA of the CDR3: TGTGCCAGCGGATACCCCGGACGGCAAGAGACCCAGTACTTC. Its translation: CASGYPGRQETQYF.

The rearrangement uses TRBV4-1 and TRBJ2-7; 13 nucleotides align to TRBD2. The CDR3 has 15 residues. CDR1 is MGHRA and CDR2 is YSYEKL in the germline V gene. Germline trimming cut 4 bases from V and 3 bases from J; bases unmatched to any gene: 3. The CDR3 loop is CASSLRTSGSYEQYF. The CDR3, as DNA: TGCGCCAGCAGCCTCCGGACTAGCGGGAGCTACGAGCAGTACTTC.

The J gene is TRBJ1-1, the V gene TRBV29-1; 7 bases line up with TRBD1. The V gene's germline CDR1 is SQVTM and CDR2 ANQGSEA. V shed 5 bases and J 8 bases; nucleotides not matched to a gene: 5. This CDR3 contains 11 residues. CDR3 region: CSVSRGREAFF. CDR3 nucleotide sequence: TGCAGCGTTTCCAGGGGGAGGGAAGCTTTCTTT.

The rearrangement uses TRBV11-3 and TRBJ2-7; D is unclear. V was clipped by 0 bases and J by 6 bases, with 6 bases between them. This CDR3 is built from 12 residues. CDR1 SGHNT and CDR2 YENEEA come from the germline V gene. The CDR3 spells CASSLDQSEQYF. The CDR3 region has the DNA TGTGCCAGCAGCTTAGATCAGAGCGAGCAGTACTTC. Combining the CDR3 with reference TRBV11-3 and TRBJ2-7 gives the whole variable domain EAGVVQSPRYKIIEKKQPVAFWCNPISGHNTLYWYLQNLGQGPELLIRYENEEAVDDSQLPKDRFSAERLKGVDSTLKIQPAELGDSAVYLCASSLDQSEQYFGPGTRLTVT.

The chain couples TRBV10-2 to TRBJ1-4; no clear D gene. Between the trimmed V and J ends, which lost 2 bases and 1 base, there was a span of 11 bases. Germline V gene lookup returns CDR1 WSHSY and CDR2 SAAADI. The length of the CDR3 is 16 residues. The CDR3, as DNA: TGCGCCAGCAGTGAGCTCGCCGCAGTAACTAATGAAAAACTGTTTTTT. It codes for CASSELAAVTNEKLFF.

The CDR3 sequence: CASSVDPRGAGNTIYF. In nucleotides, the CDR3 is TGTGCCAGCAGCGTAGATCCCAGGGGAGCTGGAAACACCATATATTTT. The chain is built from TRBV9 and TRBJ1-3, with a weak D call TRBD1 (6 bases). V was clipped by 0 bases and J by 2 bases, with 12 bases between them. CDR1 and CDR2 (germline): SGDLS, YYNGEE. CDR3 size: 16 residues. The variable domain in full, completed from reference TRBV9 and TRBJ1-3, reads DSGVTQTPKHLITATGQRVTLRCSPRSGDLSVYWYQQSLDQGLQFLIQYYNGEERAKGNILERFSAQQFPDLHSELNLSSLELGDSALYFCASSVDPRGAGNTIYFGEGSWLTVV.

V is TRBV6-6 and J is TRBJ1-5, with 9 positions matching TRBD1. Losses at the gene ends were 5 bases for V and 7 bases for J; bases not matched to a gene: 6. This CDR3 has 14 residues. CDR1 and CDR2 (germline): MNHNY, SVGAGI (reference sequence). Here the CDR3 DNA reads TGTGCCAGCAGTCATCCGGGACAGGGACAGCCCCAGCATTTT. It encodes CASSHPGQGQPQHF.

This sequence joins TRBV6-5 and TRBJ1-5; D perhaps matches TRBD1 (5 bases). Trimming shortened V by 7 bases and J by 4 bases, and 11 bases separated the two germline ends. This CDR3 has 13 residues. CDR1 MNHEY and CDR2 SVGAGI come from the germline V gene. The CDR3 loop reads CASTPGRNQPQHF. Here the CDR3 DNA reads TGTGCCAGCACCCCGGGACGGAATCAGCCCCAGCATTTT.

The chain uses TRBV7-2 and TRBJ1-4; D gene uncertain. Trimming removed 5 bases from V and 6 bases from J, with 16 bases in between. The CDR3 extends over 15 amino acids. CDR1 is SGHTA and CDR2 is FQGNSA in the germline V gene. The CDR3 DNA reads as TGTGCCAGCAGCGAACAAAGGACGGCTGATGAAAAACTGTTTTTT. Protein product: CASSEQRTADEKLFF.

The chain uses TRBV27 and TRBJ2-3; TRBD1 might be the D (8 bases). Germline values: CDR1 MNHEY, CDR2 SMNVEV (reference sequence). Trimming shortened V by 0 bases and J by 0 bases, and 16 bases separated the two germline ends. CDR3 length equals 18 residues. CDR3 coding DNA: TGTGCCAGCAGTTTATCGCAAGACAGGGGACTAAGCACAGATACGCAGTATTTT. It encodes CASSLSQDRGLSTDTQYF.

The chain uses TRBV28 and TRBJ2-7; no clear D gene. The V end lost 3 bases, the J end lost 2 bases, and 17 bases lay between the germline ends. This CDR3 is built from 16 residues. The germline V gene encodes CDR1 MDHEN and CDR2 SYDVKM. CDR3 nucleotide sequence: TGTGCCAGCAGTTTTGGGGTGGGAAGGATAACCTACGAGCAGTACTTC. Translated, it gives CASSFGVGRITYEQYF.

The chain recombines TRBV6-5 with TRBJ1-2; no firm D call. Trimming cost V 7 bases and J 2 bases, with 5 bases left between them. The CDR3 loop spans 11 amino acids. Germline values: CDR1 MNHEY, CDR2 SVGAGI. In nucleotides, the CDR3 is TGTGCCAGCAAGACCAACTATGGCTACACCTTC. This encodes CASKTNYGYTF.

The chain is built from TRBV11-2 and TRBJ1-3; 8 nucleotides align to TRBD1. Looked up from germline, CDR1 is SGHAT and CDR2 is FQNNGV. Germline trimming cut 1 base from V and 3 bases from J; bases unmatched to any gene: 2. The CDR3 is 15 amino acids. In DNA form, the CDR3 reads TGTGCCAGCAGCTTAGGAGGGACAGGTGGAAACACCATATATTTT. Translating gives CASSLGGTGGNTIYF.

This clone was seen once. The chain uses TRBV2 and TRBJ2-6; TRBD1 agrees at 10 bases. This CDR3 spans 17 amino acids. With 4 bases clipped from V and 0 bases from J, the junction kept 3 bases outside the gene matches. Germline V gene sequence: CDR1 SNHLY, CDR2 FYNNEI. CDR3 coding DNA: TGTGCCAGCAGTGTTAGGGACAGGGGCTCTGGGGCCAACGTCCTGACTTTC. It is translated as CASSVRDRGSGANVLTF.

CDR3 residues: CASSQEEGRENYGYTF. CDR3 nucleotide sequence: TGTGCCAGCAGCCAAGAGGAGGGAAGGGAGAACTATGGCTACACCTTC. V is TRBV4-2 and J is TRBJ1-2; D not certain. The CDR3 sequence is 16 residues long. The V and J ends lost 0 bases and 2 bases respectively, with 13 bases between them. Looked up from germline, CDR1 is LGHNA and CDR2 is YNFKEQ.

V and J are TRBV19 and TRBJ2-5; 10 nucleotides line up with TRBD2. Per germline, CDR1 LNHDA and CDR2 SQIVND (reference sequence). The CDR3 spans 16 residues. V gave up 5 bases and J gave up 5 bases; unmatched junction bases: 11. The CDR3: CASSPRGAGGLETQYF. The CDR3 nucleotides are TGTGCCAGTAGTCCTCGTGGAGCGGGAGGGCTGGAGACCCAGTACTTC.

With respect to this clone: The sample has other DNA sequences that encode this CDR3 too. This rearrangement joins TRBV29-1 to TRBJ1-3; no clear D. V lost 4 bases and J 0 bases, leaving 7 bases between the germline ends. This CDR3 region has 13 residues. Germline lookup yields CDR1 SQVTM and CDR2 ANQGSEA. The CDR3 is CSVAESSGNTIYF. CDR3 nucleotides: TGCAGCGTTGCAGAGAGCTCTGGAAACACCATATATTTT.

The J gene is TRBJ1-1, the V gene TRBV4-1; TRBD1 agrees at 8 bases. The CDR3 is 15 amino acids. CDR1 and CDR2 (germline): MGHRA, YSYEKL. The junction had 4 bases not matched to a gene; V was cut back by 2 bases and J by 2 bases. Written as DNA, the CDR3 is TGCGCCAGCAGCCAAATGGACAGGGACAACACTGAAGCTTTCTTT. Translated: CASSQMDRDNTEAFF.

Comments on this clone: A junction end diverges from the germline sequence, so it may reflect a read error. This chain connects TRBV30 to TRBJ1-6; weak D call: TRBD1 (5 bases). This CDR3 has 14 amino acids. Germline lookup yields CDR1 GTSNPN and CDR2 SVGIG (reference sequence). In DNA form, the CDR3 reads TGTGCTTGGACCCCCCAGGGTAGTGGCCAGCCCCTCCACTTT. Translating gives CAWTPQGSGQPLHF.

The chain is built from TRBV29-1 and TRBJ2-5, with TRBD2 as a possible D gene (5 bases). This CDR3 is 11 amino acids long. CDR1 is SQVTM, CDR2 ANQGSEA, per germline. The germline V and J ends were trimmed by 8 bases and 5 bases, with 12 bases remaining between them. In nucleotides, the CDR3 is TGCAGCCTGAGGGTAGGCGAGACCCAGTACTTC. It codes for CSLRVGETQYF.

This rearrangement joins TRBV7-6 to TRBJ1-2, with 7 bases identical to TRBD1. This CDR3 has 17 residues. The trim removed 1 base at V and 2 bases at J, leaving 10 bases unmatched. Germline V gene data show CDR1 as SGHVS and CDR2 as FNYEAQ. Written as DNA, the CDR3 is TGTGCCAGCAGCTTAGGACGCGGAGGGGGCGCGAACTATGGCTACACCTTC. It encodes CASSLGRGGGANYGYTF.

This chain connects TRBV5-1 to TRBJ2-7, with 9 bases identical to TRBD1. CDR3 size: 16 residues. With V trimmed by 5 bases and J by 4 bases, 13 bases remained unmatched. Germline lookup yields CDR1 SGHRS and CDR2 YFSETQ. CDR3 amino acids: CASRPLPGQGAYEQYF. The CDR3 coding sequence is TGCGCCAGCAGACCCCTACCGGGACAGGGAGCGTACGAGCAGTACTTC.

The V call is TRBV6-1, the J call TRBJ1-2; 8 bases align to TRBD1. The CDR3 extends over 13 amino acids. From germline, CDR1 is MNHNS and CDR2 SASEGT. V was clipped by 10 bases and J by 3 bases; unmatched bases: 7. In nucleotides, the CDR3 is TGTGCCACCAGGACAGGGCAGGACTATGGCTACACCTTC. Translated: CATRTGQDYGYTF.

The CDR3 DNA follows: TGTGCCAGCAGTAGGGAACAGGGGATGTATTACGAGCAGTACTTC. The encoded protein is CASSREQGMYYEQYF. This chain uses TRBV2 with TRBJ2-7; the match to TRBD1 covers 7 bases. The CDR3 has 15 residues. Germline V CDR1 and CDR2: SNHLY, FYNNEI. Trimming at V came to 5 bases and at J to 4 bases, leaving 11 bases not matched to a gene.